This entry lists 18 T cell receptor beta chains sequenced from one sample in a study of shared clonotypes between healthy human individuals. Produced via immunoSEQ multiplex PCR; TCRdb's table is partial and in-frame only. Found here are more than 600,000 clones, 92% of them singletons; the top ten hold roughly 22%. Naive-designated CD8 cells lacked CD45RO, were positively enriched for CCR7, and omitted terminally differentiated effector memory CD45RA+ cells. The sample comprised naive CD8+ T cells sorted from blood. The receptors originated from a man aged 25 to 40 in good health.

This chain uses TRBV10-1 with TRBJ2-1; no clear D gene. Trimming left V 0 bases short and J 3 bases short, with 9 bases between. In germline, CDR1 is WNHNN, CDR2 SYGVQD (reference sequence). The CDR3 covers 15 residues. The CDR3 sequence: CASSESVASYNEQFF. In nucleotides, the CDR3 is TGCGCCAGCAGTGAGTCGGTCGCTAGCTACAATGAGCAGTTCTTC.

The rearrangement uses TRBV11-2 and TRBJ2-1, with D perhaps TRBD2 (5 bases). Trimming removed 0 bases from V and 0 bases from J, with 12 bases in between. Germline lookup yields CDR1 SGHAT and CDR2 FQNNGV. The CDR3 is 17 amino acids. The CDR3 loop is CASSLDGDFYSYNEQFF. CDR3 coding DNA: TGTGCCAGCAGCTTAGACGGGGATTTTTACTCCTACAATGAGCAGTTCTTC.

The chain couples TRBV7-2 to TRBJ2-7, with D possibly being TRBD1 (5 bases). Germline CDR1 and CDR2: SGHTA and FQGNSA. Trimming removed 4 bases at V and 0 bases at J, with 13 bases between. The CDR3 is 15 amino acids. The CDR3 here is CASSSGLVSSYEQYF. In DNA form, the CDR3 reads TGTGCCAGCAGCTCAGGGTTAGTGAGCTCCTACGAGCAGTACTTC.

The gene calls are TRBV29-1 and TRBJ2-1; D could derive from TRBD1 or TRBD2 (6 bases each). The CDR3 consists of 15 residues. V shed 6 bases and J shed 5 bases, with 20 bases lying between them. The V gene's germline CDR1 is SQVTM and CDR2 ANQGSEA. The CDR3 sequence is CSVNRAEGGNNEQFF. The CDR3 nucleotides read TGCAGCGTGAATCGGGCGGAGGGGGGTAACAATGAGCAGTTCTTC.

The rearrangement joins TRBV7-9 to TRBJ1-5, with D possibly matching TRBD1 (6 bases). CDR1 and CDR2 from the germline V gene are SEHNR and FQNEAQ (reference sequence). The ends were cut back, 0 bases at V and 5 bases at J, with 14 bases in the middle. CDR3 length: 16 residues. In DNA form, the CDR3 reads TGTGCCAGCAGCTTAGCGGGTGACAGGACCGATCAGCCCCAGCATTTT. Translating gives CASSLAGDRTDQPQHF. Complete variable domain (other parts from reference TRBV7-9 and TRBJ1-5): DTGVSQNPRHKITKRGQNVTFRCDPISEHNRLYWYRQTLGQGPEFLTYFQNEAQLEKSRLLSDRFSAERPKGSFSTLEIQRTEQGDSAMYLCASSLAGDRTDQPQHFGDGTRLSIL.

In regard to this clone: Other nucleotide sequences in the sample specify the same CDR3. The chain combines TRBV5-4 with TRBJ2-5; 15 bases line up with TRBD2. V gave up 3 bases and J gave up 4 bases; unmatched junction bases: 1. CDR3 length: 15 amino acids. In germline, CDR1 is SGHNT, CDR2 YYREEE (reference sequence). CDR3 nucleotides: TGTGCCAGCAGCTCGGGACTAGCGGGAGGAGAGACCCAGTACTTC. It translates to CASSSGLAGGETQYF.

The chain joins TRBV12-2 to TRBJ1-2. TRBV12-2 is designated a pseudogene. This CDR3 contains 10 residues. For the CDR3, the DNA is TGTGCAAGTCGCTGGTCTGGCTACACCTTC. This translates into CASRWSGYTF.

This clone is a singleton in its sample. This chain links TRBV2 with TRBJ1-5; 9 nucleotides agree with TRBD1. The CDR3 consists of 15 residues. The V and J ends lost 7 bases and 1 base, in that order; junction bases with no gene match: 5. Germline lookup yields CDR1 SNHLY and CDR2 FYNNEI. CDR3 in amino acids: CASNRDRESNQPQHF. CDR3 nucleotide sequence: TGTGCCAGCAATCGGGACAGGGAGAGCAATCAGCCCCAGCATTTT. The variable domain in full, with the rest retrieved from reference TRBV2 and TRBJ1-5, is EPEVTQTPSHQVTQMGQEVILRCVPISNHLYFYWYRQILGQKVEFLVSFYNNEISEKSEIFDDQFSVERPDGSNFTLKIRSTKLEDSAMYFCASNRDRESNQPQHFGDGTRLSIL.

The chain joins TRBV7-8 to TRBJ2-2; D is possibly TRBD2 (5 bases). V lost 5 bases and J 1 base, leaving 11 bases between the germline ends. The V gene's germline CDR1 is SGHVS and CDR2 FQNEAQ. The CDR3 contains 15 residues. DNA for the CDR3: TGTGCCAGCAGCCCTCGGGAAATGAACACCGGGGAGCTGTTTTTT. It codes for CASSPREMNTGELFF.

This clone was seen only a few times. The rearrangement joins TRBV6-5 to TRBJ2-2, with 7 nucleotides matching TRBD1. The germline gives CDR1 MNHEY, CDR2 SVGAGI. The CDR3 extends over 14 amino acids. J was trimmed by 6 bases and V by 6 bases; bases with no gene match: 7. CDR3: CASSQGVVSGELFF. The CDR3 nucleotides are TGTGCCAGCAGCCAGGGGGTTGTCTCCGGGGAGCTGTTTTTT.

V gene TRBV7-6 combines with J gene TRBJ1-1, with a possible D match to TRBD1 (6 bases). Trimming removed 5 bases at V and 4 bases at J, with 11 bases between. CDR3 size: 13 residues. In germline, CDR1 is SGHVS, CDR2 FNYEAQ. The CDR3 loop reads CASSEGGATEAFF. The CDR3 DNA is TGTGCCAGCAGCGAGGGGGGGGCCACTGAAGCTTTCTTT.

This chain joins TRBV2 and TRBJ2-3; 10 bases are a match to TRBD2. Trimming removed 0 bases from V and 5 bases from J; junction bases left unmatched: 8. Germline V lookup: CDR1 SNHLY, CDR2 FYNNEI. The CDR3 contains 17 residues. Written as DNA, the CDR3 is TGTGCCAGCAGTGAAGCGACGAGCGGGAGGGCCGGAGATACGCAGTATTTT. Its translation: CASSEATSGRAGDTQYF.

CDR3 residues: CASSYNPDTQYF. CDR3 in DNA: TGCGCCAGCAGTTACAACCCAGATACGCAGTATTTT. The chain links TRBV5-1 to TRBJ2-3; no firm D call. Germline assignment: CDR1 SGHRS and CDR2 YFSETQ. V was shortened by 5 bases and J by 4 bases, with 8 bases between the two germline ends. This CDR3 comprises 12 residues.

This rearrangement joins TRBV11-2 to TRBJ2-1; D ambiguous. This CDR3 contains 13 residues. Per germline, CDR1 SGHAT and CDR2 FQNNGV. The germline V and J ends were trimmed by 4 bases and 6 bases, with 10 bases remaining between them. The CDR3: CASSSDGPNEQFF. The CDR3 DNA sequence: TGTGCCAGCAGCTCCGATGGTCCCAATGAGCAGTTCTTC.

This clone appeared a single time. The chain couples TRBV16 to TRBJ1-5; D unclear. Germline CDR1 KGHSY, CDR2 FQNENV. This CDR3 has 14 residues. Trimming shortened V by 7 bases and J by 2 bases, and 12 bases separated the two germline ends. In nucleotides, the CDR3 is TGTGCCAGCACCTTGACTGGGGGCAATCAGCCCCAGCATTTT. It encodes CASTLTGGNQPQHF. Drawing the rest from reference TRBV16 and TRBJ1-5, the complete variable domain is GEEVAQTPKHLVRGEGQKAKLYCAPIKGHSYVFWYQQVLKNEFKFLISFQNENVFDETGMPKERFSAKCLPNSPCSLEIQATKLEDSAVYFCASTLTGGNQPQHFGDGTRLSIL.

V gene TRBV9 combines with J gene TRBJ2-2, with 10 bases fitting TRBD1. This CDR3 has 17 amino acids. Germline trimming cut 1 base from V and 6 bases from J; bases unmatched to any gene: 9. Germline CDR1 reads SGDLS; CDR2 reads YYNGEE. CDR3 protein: CASSVFPGTGEAGELFF. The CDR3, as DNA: TGTGCCAGCAGCGTATTTCCCGGGACAGGGGAGGCCGGGGAGCTGTTTTTT. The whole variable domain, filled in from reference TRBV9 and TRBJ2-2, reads DSGVTQTPKHLITATGQRVTLRCSPRSGDLSVYWYQQSLDQGLQFLIQYYNGEERAKGNILERFSAQQFPDLHSELNLSSLELGDSALYFCASSVFPGTGEAGELFFGEGSRLTVL.

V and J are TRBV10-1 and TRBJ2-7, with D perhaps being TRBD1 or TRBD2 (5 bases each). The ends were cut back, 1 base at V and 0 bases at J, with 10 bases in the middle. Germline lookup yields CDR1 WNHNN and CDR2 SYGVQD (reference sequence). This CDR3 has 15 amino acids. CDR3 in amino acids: CASSEYVGASYEQYF. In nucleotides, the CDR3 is TGCGCCAGCAGTGAGTACGTCGGGGCCTCCTACGAGCAGTACTTC.

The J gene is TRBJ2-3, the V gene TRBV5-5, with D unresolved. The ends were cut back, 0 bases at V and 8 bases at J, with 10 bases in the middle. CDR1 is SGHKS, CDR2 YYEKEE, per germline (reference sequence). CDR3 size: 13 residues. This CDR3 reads CASSLARSGTQYF. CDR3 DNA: TGTGCCAGCAGCTTGGCACGCTCGGGTACGCAGTATTTT.